The source of this TCR beta chain is a study of PD-1 blockade in classical Hodgkin lymphoma. Time point denoted: cycle 4 day 1 (C4D1), after more than five weeks of nivolumab. Every patient relapsed after autologous stem cell transplantation, and brentuximab vedotin exposure varied. Progressive disease, partial response or complete response was each patient's best response. Comments on this clone: Its specificity is unknown.

Only in-frame clones appear in the TCRdb table, and some are missing; sequencing was by immunoSEQ multiplex PCR. Among more than 75,000 clones, roughly 91% were seen once, and the ten largest hold around 2%. The V end lost 1 base, the J end lost 4 bases, and 13 bases lay between the germline ends. Germline CDR1 SNHLY, CDR2 FYNNEI. The CDR3 spans 15 residues. Study-wide findings and caveats: Significant TCR diversity gains by C4D1 occurred in CD4+ but not CD8+ cells. Nivolumab starters within 1 year of ASCT were excluded. The causes of the repertoire differences, possibly disease activity or prior therapy, remain undefined.

This receptor was identified in a human donor with classical Hodgkin lymphoma. The sample consisted of peripheral blood mononuclear cells (PBMCs), taken before the fourth cycle of nivolumab. V and J are TRBV2 and TRBJ1-2; D perhaps matches TRBD1 (6 bases). CDR3 DNA: TGTGCCAGCAGTGAAGGTGGCCAGGGGAGCTATGGCTACACCTTC. Protein: CASSEGGQGSYGYTF. Combining the CDR3 with reference TRBV2 and TRBJ1-2 gives the whole variable domain EPEVTQTPSHQVTQMGQEVILRCVPISNHLYFYWYRQILGQKVEFLVSFYNNEISEKSEIFDDQFSVERPDGSNFTLKIRSTKLEDSAMYFCASSEGGQGSYGYTFGSGTRLTVV.